The rows below give T cell receptor beta chains drawn from one sample of a study of patients with pleural tuberculosis. Via MiXCR, TCRdb re-called the reads, giving one row per CDR3 protein. The data contain about 50,000 distinct CDR3 sequences, about 6.8% of them singletons. These receptors all come from a human donor with pleural tuberculosis. Each CDR3 is given with its conserved first and last residue. A D gene is named only where the DNA matches it firmly. Some rows have no size entry. The others give once, few or many, or a class for an expanded clone.

j_call clone_size v_call d_call cdr3_nt cdr3_aa
TRBJ2-2 many TRBV10-1 - TGCGCCAGCAGTGATAACGGGCCCGGGGAGCTGTTTTTT CASSDNGPGELFF
TRBJ2-1 - TRBV6-2/TRBV6-3 - TGTGCCAGCAGTTACTCGCTGGACTTATCCTATGAGCAGTTCTTC CASSYSLDLSYEQFF
TRBJ2-1 many TRBV20-1 TRBD2 TGCAGTGCCCTTTGGCGGGAGGGCCCCAATGAGCAGTTCTTC CSALWREGPNEQFF
TRBJ1-4 many TRBV12-3/TRBV12-4 - TGTGCCAGCAGTTTGGAGGGGGAAAAACTGTTTTTT CASSLEGEKLFF
TRBJ1-1 many TRBV2 - TGTGCCAGCACTAAAGGGACAATGAACACTGAAGCTTTCTTT CASTKGTMNTEAFF
TRBJ2-1 many TRBV2 - TGTGCCAGCAGTGGTGGGCCTGAGCAGTTCTTC CASSGGPEQFF
TRBJ2-2 few TRBV15 - TGTGCCACCGGCCCTCCGAACACCGGGGAGCTGTTTTTT CATGPPNTGELFF
TRBJ2-7 many TRBV12-3/TRBV12-4 - TGTGCCAGCAGTTTAGTAACTGGCCCTTCCTACGAGCAGTACTTC CASSLVTGPSYEQYF
TRBJ2-5 few TRBV12-5 - TGTGCTAGTGGCGTACTCACAGGGAACGTCGAGACCCAGTACTTC CASGVLTGNVETQYF
TRBJ2-1 many TRBV19 - TGTGCCAGTATGGTTGGACACGGGTACAATGAGCAGTTCTTC CASMVGHGYNEQFF
TRBJ2-1 many TRBV19 TRBD2 TGTGCCAGTACGGGAGGGTCCTACAATGAGCAGTTCTTC CASTGGSYNEQFF
TRBJ1-2 many TRBV6-2/TRBV6-3 - TGTGCCAGCAGTTACTCCCCCGGAAACTATGGCTACACCTTC CASSYSPGNYGYTF
TRBJ1-2 few TRBV5-4 - TGTGCCAGCAGCTTCCAGGGGTTCGCGAGGAGAGGCTACACCTTC CASSFQGFARRGYTF
TRBJ1-1 few TRBV19 - TGTGCCGGTAGTGCCTCGGTTGAAACTGAAGCTTTCTTT CAGSASVETEAFF
TRBJ1-6 many TRBV11-2 - TGTGCCAGCACCGGGCCGGAAAGTGTGAATTCACCCCTCCACTTT CASTGPESVNSPLHF
TRBJ2-7 many TRBV11-2 - TGTGCCAGCAGCTTAGATCGCCGCGAGCAGTACTTC CASSLDRREQYF
TRBJ1-1 many TRBV5-4 - TGTGCCAGCAGCTTGTATTTCATGCCCACCCAAGCTTTCTTT CASSLYFMPTQAFF
TRBJ2-3 many TRBV2 TRBD2 TGTGCCAGCAGTGAACTAGCGGGATCAGGAGATACGCAGTATTTT CASSELAGSGDTQYF
TRBJ2-2 - TRBV4-1 - TGCGCCAGCAGCCAAATACTTGGGAGGCCCGGGGAGCTGTTTTTT CASSQILGRPGELFF
TRBJ2-5 many TRBV2 TRBD1 TGTGCCAGCAGTGTACTGGGACAGGGGGGGGACAAGACCCAGTACTTC CASSVLGQGGDKTQYF
TRBJ2-3 many TRBV24-1 - TGTGCCACCAGTGACGAGGACCAGCGAAGGGGCACAGATACGCAGTATTTT CATSDEDQRRGTDTQYF
TRBJ2-5 - TRBV3-1 TRBD1 TGTGCCAGCAGCCAAGGTTTGGGACAGAGAGAGACCCAGTACTTC CASSQGLGQRETQYF
TRBJ2-5 - TRBV19 - TGTGCCAGTAGTAAGGGACGGTTCCAAGAGACCCAGTACTTC CASSKGRFQETQYF
TRBJ2-3 many TRBV24-1 - TGTGCCACCAGTGATTTGCCCCGAGGGCCGCAGTATTTT CATSDLPRGPQYF
TRBJ2-1 - TRBV29-1 - TGCAGCGTTGAGCGCAACTACAATGAGCAGTCCTTC CSVERNYNEQSF
TRBJ1-1 many TRBV25-1 TRBD1 TGTGCCAGCATCACCGGGACAGGGGGCGTGAACACTGAAGCTTTCTTT CASITGTGGVNTEAFF
TRBJ1-2 many TRBV11-2 - TGTGCCAGCAGCTTGAGAGTCAACGATGGCTACACCTTC CASSLRVNDGYTF
TRBJ2-1 many TRBV24-1 - TGTGCCACCAGTGATGCCGGACTAAACGACAATGAGCAGTTCTTC CATSDAGLNDNEQFF
TRBJ1-6 many TRBV5-4 - TGTGCCAGCAGCTTGAACACAGTTGTCGATAATTCACCCCTCCACTTT CASSLNTVVDNSPLHF
TRBJ1-3 many TRBV5-4 TRBD1 TGTGCCAGCAGCCTGGCACAGACAGGGACTGGAAACACCATATATTTT CASSLAQTGTGNTIYF
TRBJ1-1 many TRBV11-2 TRBD1 TGTGCCAGCAGCTCCGACAGGGACACTGAAGCTTTCTTT CASSSDRDTEAFF
TRBJ2-1 many TRBV24-1 - TGTGCCACCAGGTCCTACAATGAGCAGTTCTTC CATRSYNEQFF
TRBJ1-1 many TRBV27 TRBD1 TGTGCCAGCAGTAAATCCGGGACAGTGAACACTGAAGCTTTCTTT CASSKSGTVNTEAFF
TRBJ1-5 many TRBV29-1 - TGCAGCGCTATGATCGCTTTTGATCAGCCCCAGCATTTT CSAMIAFDQPQHF
TRBJ1-1 many TRBV6-2/TRBV6-3 - TGTGCCAGCAGTTTCGGGGGGCCCGGCACTGAAGCTTTCTTT CASSFGGPGTEAFF